The rows below give T cell receptor beta chains drawn from one sample of a study of PD-1 blockade in classical Hodgkin lymphoma. TCRdb keeps only in-frame clones here, not all; method: immunoSEQ multiplex PCR. The data hold about 97,000 clones, with about 89% observed a single time. The specimen was peripheral blood mononuclear cells (PBMCs), collected before the second cycle of nivolumab. The receptors derive from a human donor with classical Hodgkin lymphoma. The CDR3 runs from the conserved cysteine through the conserved F or W.

V gene | CDR3 protein
TRBV7-8 | CASSHPGQAFGYF
TRBV19 | CASTIIAGGTEAFF
TRBV6-5 | CASSWARTGGSETQYF
TRBV4-1 | CASSQEGRSSGNTIYF
TRBV18 | CASSTIPEDEQFF
TRBV18 | CASSRLGETQYF
TRBV10-3 | CAISEKGQGYEQYF
TRBV7-3 | CASSPPGQGFSGELFF
TRBV7-3 | CASSFLPRRMLPTQQYF
TRBV2 | CASSSRQNMGEKLFF
TRBV7-9 | CASSSGTGVRYGYTF
TRBV4-1 | CASSQEKGPDTQYF
TRBV5-1 | CASSPRQGGQPQHF
TRBV7-9 | CASSLSGDGNTIYF
TRBV6-5 | CASLKDYNSPLHF
TRBV9 | CASSPSFETRQGLTSYEQYF
TRBV18 | CASSPAGGSDYGYTF
TRBV18 | CASSPDRGSGNTIYF
TRBV5-4 | CASSVSFIAGDYEQYF
TRBV7-9 | CASSSPTGKSYEQYF
TRBV2 | CASCYDRAASYEQYF
TRBV27 | CASSTRWGQNYEQYF
TRBV6-1 | CASMRNTEAFF
TRBV6-5 | CASSYRFGQANSPLHF
TRBV10-1 | CASSEYGSNTEAFF
TRBV19 | CASSLSGTTGELFF
TRBV6-6 | CASSYDSPPGYGYTF
TRBV27 | CASRRLGGGIVGGEQYF
TRBV5-1 | CASSFDRGLQPQHF
TRBV14 | CASSLTVLGGYTF
TRBV6-5 | CASSGIAGGGETQYF
TRBV29-1 | CSVLTGGGTEAFF
TRBV7-6 | CASSLVPGSDKGYTF
TRBV11-2 | CASSFGFVTDTQYF
TRBV5-8 | CASSDPGRLNTEAFF